The 16 T cell receptor beta chains below were found in one sample sequenced in a study of blood T cells in healthy people across ages. A second PCR, run for about 6 to 11 cycles, used a sample-barcoded 5' primer plus a J-beta primer mix. TCRdb analysed the 5' RACE reads with MiXCR anew, one entry per CDR3 protein. The sample lists 780,000 or so distinct CDR3 sequences, 56% occurring once. Material for sequencing was blood. The receptor set was obtained from a middle-aged man in good health.

This chain uses TRBV12-3 or TRBV12-4 with TRBJ1-1; D is possibly TRBD1 (5 bases). Trimming took 3 bases from V and 5 from J, leaving 13 bases between them. CDR3 length: 14 amino acids. For the CDR3, the DNA is TGTGCCAGCAGTTTTCAGGGTAGAGGGACTGAAGCTTTCTTT. Translated, it gives CASSFQGRGTEAFF.

This chain joins TRBV5-1 and TRBJ2-4, with a tentative D call TRBD2 (6 bases). This CDR3 is built from 16 residues. Germline V gene lookup returns CDR1 SGHRS and CDR2 YFSETQ. The ends were cut back, 5 bases at V and 2 bases at J, with 17 bases in the middle. The CDR3 sequence: CASSPGTVTTKNIQYF. The CDR3 coding sequence is TGCGCCAGCAGTCCCGGGACTGTAACCACCAAAAACATTCAGTACTTC. The variable domain in full, completed from reference TRBV5-1 and TRBJ2-4, reads KAGVTQTPRYLIKTRGQQVTLSCSPISGHRSVSWYQQTPGQGLQFLFEYFSETQRNKGNFPGRFSGRQFSNSRSEMNVSTLELGDSALYLCASSPGTVTTKNIQYFGAGTRLSVL.

This clonotype has a handful of counts. This rearrangement joins TRBV4-3 to TRBJ1-6; no reliable D call. Deletions cut 3 bases from V and 7 bases from J, with 7 bases between. This CDR3 is 13 amino acids long. CDR1 and CDR2 (germline): LGHNA, YSLEER. CDR3 region: CASSQKGNSPLHF. CDR3 DNA sequence: TGCGCCAGCAGCCAGAAGGGCAATTCACCCCTCCACTTT.

This clonotype was detected a few times. The rearrangement links TRBV12-3 or TRBV12-4 to TRBJ2-4; D unclear. This CDR3 has 15 amino acids. Trimming removed 4 bases at V and 0 bases at J, with 10 bases between. The CDR3 DNA follows: TGTGCCAGCAGTTCTGATTATCTAGCCAAAAACATTCAGTACTTC. Amino acid sequence: CASSSDYLAKNIQYF.

The chain uses TRBV10-3 and TRBJ2-7; 8 bases are a match to TRBD2. J lost 2 bases, V lost 9 bases, and 6 bases had no gene match. The length of the CDR3 is 13 residues. Germline V gene data show CDR1 as ENHRY and CDR2 as SYGVKD. CDR3 residues: CAISGLATYEQYF. The CDR3 nucleotides are TGTGCCATTTCCGGACTAGCAACCTACGAGCAGTACTTC.

The sample holds one count of this clonotype. The V gene is TRBV7-8, the J gene TRBJ2-7, with TRBD1 identical over 7 bases. This CDR3 region has 15 residues. The germline gives CDR1 SGHVS, CDR2 FQNEAQ. V lost 1 base to trimming and J lost 2 bases; unmatched junction nucleotides: 5. In DNA, the CDR3 is TGTGCCAGCAGCTTAGAGGGGGCTCTGGCCTACGAGCAGTACTTC. Translated, it gives CASSLEGALAYEQYF.

V is TRBV6-1 and J is TRBJ2-3; D gene ambiguous. V shed 7 bases and J shed 3 bases, with 20 bases lying between them. The CDR3 is 16 amino acids. Germline V gene data show CDR1 as MNHNS and CDR2 as SASEGT. The DNA for the CDR3 is TGTGCCAGCACTCCCTTGACCCTTGGAGTGACAGATACGCAGTATTTT. Its protein is CASTPLTLGVTDTQYF.

In its sample, this clonotype was seen a few times. V is TRBV6-1 and J is TRBJ1-2; the match to TRBD1 covers 7 bases. Germline V gene data show CDR1 as MNHNS and CDR2 as SASEGT. Unmatched junction bases numbered 8, after V lost 7 bases and J lost 6 bases. This CDR3 comprises 13 residues. The CDR3 DNA sequence: TGTGCCAGCAACCCGACAGGGTTGGATGGCTACACCTTC. Amino acids: CASNPTGLDGYTF.

The chain uses TRBV3-1 and TRBJ1-1; D perhaps matches TRBD1 (6 bases). V was clipped by 1 base and J by 4 bases, with 13 bases between them. This CDR3 has 15 residues. The germline gives CDR1 LGHDT, CDR2 YNNKEL (reference sequence). CDR3 protein: CASSQVTGSGTEAFF. The CDR3 DNA is TGTGCCAGCAGCCAAGTTACAGGGTCGGGCACTGAAGCTTTCTTT.

This clonotype was seen a few times. CDR3 amino acids: CASSPQATVNEQYF. The CDR3 bases are TGCGCCAGCAGCCCGCAAGCTACAGTTAACGAGCAGTACTTC. V and J are TRBV5-1 and TRBJ2-7, with D hard to call. This CDR3 is built from 14 residues. Trimming removed 4 bases from V and 5 bases from J, with 16 bases in between. Germline lookup yields CDR1 SGHRS and CDR2 YFSETQ.

This clonotype turned up a few times. V and J are TRBV24-1 and TRBJ2-1; perhaps TRBD2 as D (5 bases). V was pared by 10 bases and J by 3 bases, with 24 bases between. There are 17 residues in the CDR3. CDR1 and CDR2 from the germline V gene are KGHDR and SFDVKD. CDR3 nucleotides: TGTGCCACGAGTTCATCCTCCCTAAATAGCGACTACAATGAGCAGTTCTTC. It is translated as CATSSSSLNSDYNEQFF.

The rearrangement joins TRBV27 to TRBJ1-2; D might be TRBD1 (5 bases). Trimming removed 3 bases at V and 6 bases at J, with 20 bases between. CDR1 MNHEY and CDR2 SMNVEV come from the germline V gene (reference sequence). The CDR3 covers 16 residues. The CDR3 here is CASSFGGRGASNGYTF. For the CDR3, the DNA is TGTGCCAGCAGTTTTGGGGGGAGAGGGGCTTCGAATGGCTACACCTTC.

Worth noting for this clonotype: Sequence at one end of the junction differs from germline and may be a read error. The V gene is TRBV5-1, the J gene TRBJ2-7, with 8 nucleotides matching TRBD2. The J call may be mistaken, given a closer DNA end match to TRBJ2-5. The CDR3 has 15 amino acids. Germline CDR1 SGHRS, CDR2 YFSETQ. The CDR3 spells CTSSLIAGYQETQYF. The CDR3 bases are TGCACCAGCAGCTTGATAGCGGGATACCAAGAGACCCAGTACTTC.

V and J are TRBV20-1 and TRBJ2-7; 10 nucleotides agree with TRBD2. This CDR3 comprises 15 residues. J gave up 2 bases and V 0 bases, and 4 bases lay outside the gene matches. CDR1 and CDR2 (germline): DFQATT, SNEGSKA (reference sequence). This CDR3 reads CSARDLSGGPYEQYF. The CDR3, as DNA: TGCAGTGCTAGAGACCTTAGCGGGGGGCCCTACGAGCAGTACTTC.

The rearrangement links TRBV5-1 to TRBJ2-2, with 8 bases lining up with TRBD1. Looked up from germline, CDR1 is SGHRS and CDR2 is YFSETQ. The CDR3 length is 16 residues. V gave up 1 base and J gave up 1 base; unmatched junction bases: 3. The CDR3 loop is CASSLHGQGNTGELFF. In DNA, the CDR3 is TGCGCCAGCAGCTTGCACGGACAGGGGAACACCGGGGAGCTGTTTTTT.

J is TRBJ2-1 and V is TRBV29-1; a possible D gene is TRBD1 (5 bases). V shed 0 bases and J shed 5 bases, with 11 bases lying between them. The germline V gene encodes CDR1 SQVTM and CDR2 ANQGSEA. The CDR3 runs to 14 residues. CDR3 sequence reads: CSVEDGQGDNEQFF. The CDR3 DNA follows: TGCAGCGTTGAAGATGGGCAGGGCGACAATGAGCAGTTCTTC.